The source of this T cell receptor beta chain is a study of CXCR3-negative and CXCR3-positive naive CD8 T cells. Study as a whole: Sequencing yielded 120 million to 150 million TRB reads, roughly 1.5 +/- 0.3 million per library.

Findings and caveats of the study: For naive cells, CXCR3-negative and CXCR3-positive subsets had similar TRBV-TRBJ usage; for memory cells, usage differed. Comparison of naive cells showed more hydrophobic TRB CDR3s in CXCR3-positive than in CXCR3-negative naive cells.

The libraries of TRB cDNA were constructed through 5' RACE using UMI labels. TCRdb reprocessed the 5' RACE reads, keeping one entry per CDR3 protein, no DNA. Here the sample table reports some 64,000 distinct CDR3 sequences. CD45RO-CCR7+CD27+CD95- cells counted as naive CD8+ T cells. About this clonotype itself: The antigen remains unidentified.

The CDR3 covers 13 residues. Looked up from germline, CDR1 is SQVTM and CDR2 is ANQGSEA. The TCR sequence derives from a human donor in good health. Some clones in this sample may be carry-over from other donors' samples. The V call is TRBV29-1, the J call TRBJ2-1; the D call from TCRdb, TRBD2, cannot be confirmed without DNA. The sample comprised naive CXCR3+ CD8+ T cells from blood. Sample subset: CD45RO-CCR7+CD27+CD95- naive CD8+ T cells expressing CXCR3 (TNR3+). CDR3 protein: CSVGLAGDNEQFF.